The 24 T cell receptor beta chains in this list originate from one sample, sequenced in a study of cytomegalovirus exposure and HLA in healthy donors. Data came from immunoSEQ multiplex PCR; TCRdb stores just in-frame clones and leaves some out. This table holds roughly 120,000 clones, about nine tenths found once. The sequencing input was PBMCs. Every receptor here comes from a man in his late teens or twenties in good health and CMV-seropositive.

The gene calls are TRBV5-6 and TRBJ1-6; D unclear. Trimming removed 8 bases at V and 6 bases at J, with 9 bases between. Germline CDR1 and CDR2: SGHDT and YYEEEE. The CDR3 contains 12 residues. CDR3 protein: CASGPLNSPLHF. The CDR3 DNA follows: TGTGCCAGTGGGCCCCTTAATTCACCCCTCCACTTT.

The rearrangement uses TRBV7-9 and TRBJ2-7, with D perhaps TRBD1 (6 bases). This CDR3 has 14 amino acids. The V gene's germline CDR1 is SEHNR and CDR2 FQNEAQ (reference sequence). V was clipped by 4 bases and J by 6 bases, with 16 bases between them. DNA of the CDR3: TGTGCCAGCAGCTCCGCCGGACAGCTCACCGAGCAGTACTTC. Its translation: CASSSAGQLTEQYF.

The V and J genes are TRBV10-3 and TRBJ2-3, with a tentative D call TRBD2 (5 bases). With 10 bases removed from V and 1 base from J, the gap between germline ends came to 15 bases. Per germline, CDR1 ENHRY and CDR2 SYGVKD. The CDR3 totals 14 residues. The CDR3 DNA sequence: TGTGCCACTAACCGGGATGGGGGCACAGATACGCAGTATTTT. This codes for CATNRDGGTDTQYF.

The chain employs TRBV6-5 and TRBJ2-5, with unresolved D. Trimming stripped 2 bases from V and 7 bases from J, with 11 bases between. This CDR3 region has 13 residues. Germline V gives CDR1 MNHEY, CDR2 SVGAGI. CDR3 bases: TGTGCCAGCAGTTACAGCCTACTTGGGACCCAGTACTTC. It specifies CASSYSLLGTQYF.

The J gene is TRBJ1-4, the V gene TRBV27, with 8 bases aligning to TRBD1. Germline CDR1 MNHEY, CDR2 SMNVEV (reference sequence). J was trimmed by 8 bases and V by 2 bases; bases with no gene match: 13. This CDR3 is 17 amino acids long. CDR3 protein: CASSLPSATGELEKLFF. The CDR3 DNA reads TGTGCCAGCAGTTTACCCTCAGCGACAGGGGAATTAGAAAAACTGTTTTTT. The full variable domain, in which reference TRBV27 and TRBJ1-4 provide the parts outside the CDR3, is EAQVTQNPRYLITVTGKKLTVTCSQNMNHEYMSWYRQDPGLGLRQIYYSMNVEVTDKGDVPEGYKVSRKEKRNFPLILESPSPNQTSLYFCASSLPSATGELEKLFFGSGTQLSVL.

V is TRBV28 and J is TRBJ2-4; possibly TRBD1 for D (5 bases). Germline-derived CDR1 and CDR2 are MDHEN and SYDVKM. The ends were cut back, 6 bases at V and 8 bases at J, with 14 bases in the middle. The CDR3 is 13 residues long. This chain's CDR3 is CASSARGPDIQYF. CDR3 coding DNA: TGTGCCAGCAGCGCTAGGGGCCCGGACATTCAGTACTTC.

The chain is built from TRBV15 and TRBJ2-7; TRBD1 aligns across 10 bases. The V gene's germline CDR1 is LNHNV and CDR2 YYDKDF (reference sequence). This CDR3 is 15 amino acids long. Unmatched junction bases numbered 3, after V lost 2 bases and J lost 2 bases. The CDR3 spells CATSRPGQGPYEQYF. For the CDR3, the DNA is TGTGCCACCAGCAGACCGGGACAGGGGCCCTACGAGCAGTACTTC.

This chain joins TRBV10-2 and TRBJ2-3, with 7 nucleotides matching TRBD2. J was trimmed by 1 base and V by 4 bases; bases with no gene match: 2. Germline-derived CDR1 and CDR2 are WSHSY and SAAADI. The length of the CDR3 is 14 residues. In nucleotides, the CDR3 is TGCGCCAGCAGTGGACTAGCTGGCACAGATACGCAGTATTTT. Protein: CASSGLAGTDTQYF.

This clone was counted only a few times. The chain recombines TRBV19 with TRBJ1-6, with TRBD1 as a possible D gene (6 bases). V was clipped by 6 bases and J by 9 bases, with 24 bases between them. This CDR3 contains 17 residues. CDR1 is LNHDA and CDR2 is SQIVND in the germline V gene (reference sequence). The CDR3 nucleotides are TGTGCCAGTAGCGTCTCCCTTGGGACAACTGCTAGTTCACCCCTCCACTTT. Residues: CASSVSLGTTASSPLHF. Complete variable domain (other parts from reference TRBV19 and TRBJ1-6): DGGITQSPKYLFRKEGQNVTLSCEQNLNHDAMYWYRQDPGQGLRLIYYSQIVNDFQKGDIAEGYSVSREKKESFPLTVTSAQKNPTAFYLCASSVSLGTTASSPLHFGNGTRLTVT.

V is TRBV7-6 and J is TRBJ2-5; possible D gene TRBD2, 5 bases. V was trimmed by 1 base and J by 9 bases, leaving 27 bases between them. CDR1 SGHVS and CDR2 FNYEAQ come from the germline V gene. The CDR3 has 18 residues. CDR3 sequence: CASSLEVQRFARAGAQYF. CDR3 nucleotides: TGTGCCAGCAGCTTAGAAGTTCAGCGGTTTGCCCGGGCAGGAGCCCAGTACTTC.

This clone was counted a single time. The chain recombines TRBV6-5 with TRBJ2-2; D remains unclear. The germline V and J ends were trimmed by 0 bases and 4 bases, with 6 bases remaining between them. The CDR3 loop spans 14 amino acids. The germline gives CDR1 MNHEY, CDR2 SVGAGI. CDR3 nucleotides: TGTGCCAGCAGTTACTCACACCTCACCGGGGAGCTGTTTTTT. This encodes CASSYSHLTGELFF.

A few counts support this clone. The V and J genes are TRBV29-1 and TRBJ1-1; weak D call: TRBD1 (6 bases). V was trimmed by 3 bases and J by 0 bases, leaving 14 bases between them. The CDR3 is 15 amino acids. From germline, CDR1 is SQVTM and CDR2 ANQGSEA. CDR3 coding DNA: TGCAGCGTTGACAGGGGTTGGGGAATGAACACTGAAGCTTTCTTT. It encodes CSVDRGWGMNTEAFF.

This clone occurred once. The chain carries TRBV2 and TRBJ1-6; 8 nucleotides align to TRBD1. Germline trimming cut 4 bases from V and 4 bases from J; bases unmatched to any gene: 15. This CDR3 has 19 amino acids. Germline CDR1 and CDR2: SNHLY and FYNNEI. In DNA, the CDR3 is TGTGCCAGCAGTGGTCGGAGACAGGGGCCGATACCTTATAATTCACCCCTCCACTTT. Translating it yields CASSGRRQGPIPYNSPLHF.

The chain uses TRBV29-1 and TRBJ2-1; 11 nucleotides line up with TRBD2. The V gene's germline CDR1 is SQVTM and CDR2 ANQGSEA. CDR3 length equals 14 residues. V lost 5 bases and J lost 4; bases outside the gene matches: 4. CDR3 nucleotide sequence: TGCAGCGTTCCGACTAGCGGGAATTACAATGAGCAGTTCTTC. It yields the protein CSVPTSGNYNEQFF.

The chain combines TRBV5-6 with TRBJ1-5; 7 bases are a match to TRBD1. The CDR3 has 14 amino acids. Looked up from germline, CDR1 is SGHDT and CDR2 is YYEEEE. The junction had 5 bases not matched to a gene; V was cut back by 4 bases and J by 4 bases. DNA of the CDR3: TGTGCCAGCAGCGTAGGGGGCTTTAATCAGCCCCAGCATTTT. The encoded protein is CASSVGGFNQPQHF.

This clone was found a few times. The chain links TRBV6-5 to TRBJ1-2; D is unclear. Germline V gene sequence: CDR1 MNHEY, CDR2 SVGAGI. The CDR3 runs 14 residues. The germline V and J ends were trimmed by 6 bases and 5 bases, with 16 bases remaining between them. The DNA of the CDR3 is TGTGCCAGCAGCTCACTACTGACCCCGTATGGCTACACCTTC. This translates into CASSSLLTPYGYTF.

The chain joins TRBV4-3 to TRBJ1-2; a weak D match, TRBD1 (6 bases). The length of the CDR3 is 16 residues. V was pared by 3 bases and J by 5 bases, with 19 bases between. Per the germline V gene, CDR1 is LGHNA and CDR2 is YSLEER. The CDR3 coding sequence is TGCGCCAGCAGCCACGAAATAGCCGGGACAAATTATGGCTACACCTTC. It specifies CASSHEIAGTNYGYTF.

The rearrangement joins TRBV29-1 to TRBJ2-5; tentatively, D is TRBD1 (5 bases). The CDR3 totals 15 residues. The V end was cut by 4 bases, the J end by 3 bases, with 18 bases between. Germline CDR1 SQVTM, CDR2 ANQGSEA. CDR3 sequence (DNA): TGCAGCGTTGGAGCCAGGTCGCAGGGAAAAGAGACCCAGTACTTC. Its protein product is CSVGARSQGKETQYF. The full variable domain, rest sourced from reference TRBV29-1 and TRBJ2-5, is SAVISQKPSRDICQRGTSLTIQCQVDSQVTMMFWYRQQPGQSLTLIATANQGSEATYESGFVIDKFPISRPNLTFSTLTVSNMSPEDSSIYLCSVGARSQGKETQYFGPGTRLLVL.

This chain joins TRBV4-3 and TRBJ2-3; no definite D call. V lost 2 bases to trimming and J lost 5 bases, with 8 bases between them. From germline, CDR1 is LGHNA and CDR2 YSLEER. This CDR3 has 13 residues. The CDR3 DNA reads as TGCGCCAGCAGCCAACGTAGAGGAGATACGCAGTATTTT. It codes for CASSQRRGDTQYF.

This chain joins TRBV6-5 and TRBJ1-6; D is perhaps TRBD1 (6 bases). The CDR3 loop spans 15 amino acids. Trimming took off 0 bases at V and 9 bases at J, with 12 bases between the two ends. The germline V gene encodes CDR1 MNHEY and CDR2 SVGAGI. The CDR3 spells CASSYSSGEGSPLHF. The CDR3 DNA sequence: TGTGCCAGCAGTTACTCCTCAGGGGAGGGTTCACCCCTCCACTTT.

CDR3 DNA sequence: TGTGCCAGCACCCCAGGGGGTAGCAATCAGCCCCAGCATTTT. Translating gives CASTPGGSNQPQHF. The J gene is TRBJ1-5, the V gene TRBV28; 7 bases fit TRBD1. The CDR3 runs 14 residues. The germline V gene encodes CDR1 MDHEN and CDR2 SYDVKM. The V and J ends lost 7 bases and 0 bases, in that order; junction bases with no gene match: 3.

The DNA of the CDR3 is TGTGCCAGCAGGGCAATGCAGGGTTACTATGGCTACACCTTC. It codes for CASRAMQGYYGYTF. This chain uses TRBV2 with TRBJ1-2; weak D call: TRBD1 (5 bases). Germline CDR1 and CDR2: SNHLY and FYNNEI. V gave up 6 bases and J gave up 3 bases, with 14 bases separating them. The CDR3 covers 14 residues.

The rearrangement uses TRBV7-9 and TRBJ2-2, with D tentatively TRBD1 (5 bases). The V gene lost 2 bases and the J gene lost 0 bases, with 19 bases spanning the gap. Germline V CDR1 and CDR2: SEHNR, FQNEAQ (reference sequence). The CDR3 runs 19 residues. The CDR3 protein is CASSLIWGLGRTNTGELFF. The CDR3, as DNA: TGTGCCAGCAGCTTAATCTGGGGCCTCGGGCGGACGAACACCGGGGAGCTGTTTTTT.

There are a few counts of this clone. The CDR3 protein is CASSLGRSNQPQHF. The CDR3 region has the DNA TGTGCCAGCAGCTTGGGGCGGAGCAATCAGCCCCAGCATTTT. This chain connects TRBV5-6 to TRBJ1-5; D uncertain. V dropped 0 bases and J dropped 1 base, with 5 bases sitting between them. The CDR3 sequence is 14 residues long. The germline CDR1 and CDR2 sequences are SGHDT and YYEEEE. The variable domain in full, completed from reference TRBV5-6 and TRBJ1-5, reads DAGVTQSPTHLIKTRGQQVTLRCSPKSGHDTVSWYQQALGQGPQFIFQYYEEEERQRGNFPDRFSGHQFPNYSSELNVNALLLGDSALYLCASSLGRSNQPQHFGDGTRLSIL.